This T cell receptor beta chain was retrieved from a study of CD8 T cells in ankylosing spondylitis. The study's findings and limits: Made up of fewer than 10 highly homologous variants, a TCR beta motif appeared characteristic of ankylosing spondylitis blood. Disease-linked clones, CD8+, were relatively rare in peripheral blood. Some motif variants had been reported before (in reactive arthritis synovial fluid and blood). Disease-associated clones were reportedly significantly overrepresented in matched ankylosing spondylitis synovial fluid.

This clonotype was counted only a few times. Its target is not known. Library preparation for TCR beta used quantitative 5'-RACE with molecular barcodes. TCRdb itself ran the 5' RACE reads through MiXCR, one entry per CDR3 protein. The data contain some 200,000 distinct CDR3 sequences, approximately 7.4% of them singletons. CDR3 length: 18 amino acids. The V gene end was trimmed by 4 bases and the J gene end by 0 bases; junction bases not matched to a gene: 7. CDR1 is LGHNA, CDR2 YNFKEQ, per germline. The chain combines TRBV4-2 with TRBJ2-7, with 15 bases aligning to TRBD2. Input material: blood, either unsorted or a sorted T cell fraction (not recorded which). The TCR comes from a male donor with ankylosing spondylitis. The CDR3 nucleotides read TGTGCCAGCAGCCCCGGGACTAGCGGGAGGACGACCTCCTACGAGCAGTACTTC. Translated, it gives CASSPGTSGRTTSYEQYF.